The 26 T cell receptor beta chains below come from one sample, sequenced in a study of blood T cell repertoires in COVID-19. Assay used: immunoSEQ multiplex PCR; TCRdb lists only in-frame clones, some missing. Of a few hundred thousand clones in the sample, about 91% were seen once. Material: PBMCs or T cells enriched from blood (not recorded which). Receptors originate from a woman between 18 and 29 years old who had recovered from COVID-19.

The gene calls are TRBV4-1 and TRBJ2-5; 13 bases agree with TRBD2. The CDR3 is 18 amino acids. V lost 2 bases and J lost 5; bases outside the gene matches: 11. Looked up from germline, CDR1 is MGHRA and CDR2 is YSYEKL. CDR3 residues: CASSQLGLAGAKRETQYF. The CDR3, as DNA: TGCGCCAGCAGCCAACTTGGACTAGCGGGGGCCAAGAGGGAGACCCAGTACTTC.

The J gene is TRBJ2-1, the V gene TRBV9; the D gene is possibly TRBD2 (6 bases). Trimming stripped 7 bases from V and 5 bases from J, with 13 bases between. This CDR3 contains 13 residues. Germline loops: CDR1 SGDLS, CDR2 YYNGEE. The CDR3 spells CASSGLDDNEQFF. The CDR3 DNA reads TGTGCCAGCTCGGGACTGGACGACAATGAGCAGTTCTTC.

This clone came up once. CDR3 region: CASSYTLAGGQETQYF. The DNA for the CDR3 is TGTGCCAGCAGTTACACACTAGCGGGGGGTCAGGAGACCCAGTACTTC. The rearrangement links TRBV6-2 or TRBV6-3 to TRBJ2-5; 12 positions match TRBD2. Germline CDR1 is MNHEY and CDR2 is SVGEGT. J lost 5 bases, V lost 2 bases, and 6 bases had no gene match. The CDR3 covers 16 residues.

The chain recombines TRBV24-1 with TRBJ2-3; 11 nucleotides match TRBD1. Germline V gene data show CDR1 as KGHDR and CDR2 as SFDVKD. V gave up 3 bases and J gave up 5 bases; unmatched junction bases: 6. This CDR3 has 16 residues. Written as DNA, the CDR3 is TGTGCCACCAGTGATCGGACAGGGGGCGGTCAAGATACGCAGTATTTT. It is translated as CATSDRTGGGQDTQYF.

The chain recombines TRBV7-7 with TRBJ2-2; 9 bases line up with TRBD1. V shed 4 bases, J shed 5 bases, and the junction held 8 bases outside the gene matches. This CDR3 has 16 residues. The germline CDR1 and CDR2 sequences are SSHAT and FNYEAQ (reference sequence). In nucleotides, the CDR3 is TGTGCCAGCAGCTATCTAACCGGGACAGGGACCGGGGAGCTGTTTTTT. Its translation: CASSYLTGTGTGELFF.

This rearrangement joins TRBV7-3 to TRBJ1-6; D remains ambiguous. The V end was cut by 2 bases, the J end by 9 bases, with 14 bases between. The length of the CDR3 is 15 residues. Per the germline V gene, CDR1 is SGHTA and CDR2 is FQGTGA. The CDR3: CASSLFGRGASPLHF. The CDR3 coding sequence is TGTGCCAGCAGCTTATTTGGGCGGGGTGCTTCACCCCTCCACTTT.

The chain uses TRBV11-3 and TRBJ2-1; 8 nucleotides match TRBD1. V was clipped by 0 bases and J by 4 bases; unmatched bases: 2. CDR3 length: 15 amino acids. From germline, CDR1 is SGHNT and CDR2 YENEEA. CDR3: CASSLDRGLYNEQFF. DNA of the CDR3: TGTGCCAGCAGCTTAGACAGGGGGCTTTACAATGAGCAGTTCTTC.

A remark on this clone: Distinct nucleotide sequences in the sample also encode this CDR3. The rearrangement joins TRBV7-9 to TRBJ1-1, with D unresolved. The CDR3 has 11 residues. V gave up 5 bases and J gave up 1 base, with 2 bases separating them. Germline V CDR1 and CDR2: SEHNR, FQNEAQ (reference sequence). The CDR3 nucleotides are TGTGCCAGCAGCCAGAACACTGAAGCTTTCTTT. This sequence encodes CASSQNTEAFF.

The chain carries TRBV5-1 and TRBJ2-1; the match to TRBD2 covers 9 bases. V was clipped by 7 bases and J by 7 bases; unmatched bases: 9. The CDR3 consists of 14 residues. Germline V lookup: CDR1 SGHRS, CDR2 YFSETQ. The chain's CDR3 is CASGELAGSNEQFF. The CDR3 bases are TGCGCCAGCGGGGAGCTAGCGGGATCGAATGAGCAGTTCTTC. Together with reference TRBV5-1 and TRBJ2-1, the CDR3 gives the full variable domain: KAGVTQTPRYLIKTRGQQVTLSCSPISGHRSVSWYQQTPGQGLQFLFEYFSETQRNKGNFPGRFSGRQFSNSRSEMNVSTLELGDSALYLCASGELAGSNEQFFGPGTRLTVL.

The genes are TRBV6-4 and TRBJ2-2; the D gene is possibly TRBD2 (6 bases). V lost 3 bases, J lost 0 bases, and 14 bases lay in between. The length of the CDR3 is 17 residues. Per the germline V gene, CDR1 is MRHNA and CDR2 is SNTAGT. CDR3 in DNA: TGTGCCAGCAGTGAGTGGGTGGGAGGAGCGAACACCGGGGAGCTGTTTTTT. Translating it yields CASSEWVGGANTGELFF.

The chain employs TRBV7-3 and TRBJ2-1; no definite D call. V lost 0 bases to trimming and J lost 9 bases, with 9 bases between them. This CDR3 comprises 13 residues. Germline V gene sequence: CDR1 SGHTA, CDR2 FQGTGA. CDR3: CASSLTFAGEQFF. CDR3 nucleotide sequence: TGTGCCAGCAGCTTAACGTTTGCCGGTGAGCAGTTCTTC.

The V call is TRBV7-9, the J call TRBJ1-4, with TRBD1 matching 8 bases. Germline values: CDR1 SEHNR, CDR2 FQNEAQ (reference sequence). This CDR3 spans 17 amino acids. With V trimmed by 5 bases and J by 7 bases, 15 bases remained unmatched. The CDR3, as DNA: TGTGCCAGCAGCACGACAGGGGCCGCGGTGAACGGTGAAAAACTGTTTTTT. Translating it yields CASSTTGAAVNGEKLFF.

This chain connects TRBV7-9 to TRBJ2-7; TRBD2 matches 11 bases. There are 14 residues in the CDR3. V lost 5 bases and J lost 5; bases outside the gene matches: 5. CDR1 is SEHNR and CDR2 is FQNEAQ in the germline V gene (reference sequence). The CDR3 sequence: CASSISGRADEQYF. CDR3 bases: TGTGCCAGCAGCATTAGCGGGAGGGCCGACGAGCAGTACTTC.

This clone was detected a few times. The V gene is TRBV6-4, the J gene TRBJ1-1, with a possible D match to TRBD1 (5 bases). The CDR3 is 14 amino acids. CDR1 is MRHNA, CDR2 SNTAGT, per germline. The V end was cut by 6 bases, the J end by 3 bases, with 14 bases between. CDR3 loop: CASRAQGIHTEAFF. The CDR3 DNA reads as TGTGCCAGCAGAGCCCAGGGCATCCACACTGAAGCTTTCTTT.

J is TRBJ2-7 and V is TRBV5-6, with TRBD1 identical over 9 bases. Germline V gene sequence: CDR1 SGHDT, CDR2 YYEEEE. The CDR3 runs 14 residues. V lost 6 bases and J lost 5; bases outside the gene matches: 9. The CDR3 sequence is CASTTVDRGDEQYF. CDR3 bases: TGTGCCAGCACCACGGTGGACAGGGGTGACGAGCAGTACTTC.

DNA for the CDR3: TGCGCCAGCAGCTTGGGGAGACAGAATTCACCCCTCCACTTT. This gives the protein CASSLGRQNSPLHF. J is TRBJ1-6 and V is TRBV5-1; maybe TRBD1 (5 bases). V lost 0 bases and J lost 7, with 8 bases in between. CDR3 size: 14 residues. Per the germline V gene, CDR1 is SGHRS and CDR2 is YFSETQ.

The chain joins TRBV20-1 to TRBJ2-1; 9 nucleotides align to TRBD2. V gave up 3 bases and J gave up 8 bases; unmatched junction bases: 8. The CDR3 loop spans 14 amino acids. Germline V gene data show CDR1 as DFQATT and CDR2 as SNEGSKA (reference sequence). The CDR3 bases are TGCAGTGCTAGTAGCGGGGGTCGTAGGGATGAGCAGTTCTTC. Translating it yields CSASSGGRRDEQFF.

This chain links TRBV9 with TRBJ1-1; 10 nucleotides line up with TRBD1. The junction had 2 bases not matched to a gene; V was cut back by 0 bases and J by 3 bases. The germline V gene encodes CDR1 SGDLS and CDR2 YYNGEE. There are 15 residues in the CDR3. CDR3 coding DNA: TGTGCCAGCAGCGTAGGGACAGGGGGTGACACTGAAGCTTTCTTT. This translates into CASSVGTGGDTEAFF.

This sequence joins TRBV6-2 or TRBV6-3 and TRBJ2-1; 9 positions match TRBD2. Per germline, CDR1 MNHEY and CDR2 SVGEGT. Losses at the gene ends were 2 bases for V and 6 bases for J; bases not matched to a gene: 17. This CDR3 has 19 residues. The chain's CDR3 is CASSYRHLAVREGLNEQFF. CDR3 in DNA: TGTGCCAGCAGTTACCGCCACCTAGCAGTGCGGGAGGGCCTCAATGAGCAGTTCTTC.

CDR3 residues: CASSLDRNEQFF. The CDR3 DNA reads as TGTGCCAGCTCATTGGACAGGAATGAGCAGTTCTTC. This chain connects TRBV18 to TRBJ2-1; 7 nucleotides line up with TRBD1. Germline loops: CDR1 KGHSH, CDR2 LQKENI. The CDR3 has 12 amino acids. J lost 7 bases, V lost 5 bases, and 2 bases had no gene match.

The J gene is TRBJ2-1, the V gene TRBV4-1; 7 bases agree with TRBD2. This CDR3 comprises 16 residues. V was clipped by 2 bases and J by 5 bases; unmatched bases: 9. Looked up from germline, CDR1 is MGHRA and CDR2 is YSYEKL. CDR3 DNA: TGCGCCAGCAGCCAATGGGGGGGGAAGCCGAACAATGAGCAGTTCTTC. Translated, it gives CASSQWGGKPNNEQFF.

The CDR3 here is CASSTSGRALGEQYF. The CDR3 DNA is TGTGCCAGTAGTACCAGCGGGAGGGCCTTAGGGGAGCAGTACTTC. This rearrangement joins TRBV19 to TRBJ2-7; 10 nucleotides match TRBD2. Germline assignment: CDR1 LNHDA and CDR2 SQIVND (reference sequence). Trimming at V came to 4 bases and at J to 7 bases, leaving 10 bases not matched to a gene. This CDR3 has 15 residues.

The gene calls are TRBV6-5 and TRBJ1-4; a possible D gene is TRBD1 (5 bases). From germline, CDR1 is MNHEY and CDR2 SVGAGI. The CDR3 length is 13 residues. Trimming took 7 bases from V and 5 from J, leaving 11 bases between them. CDR3 nucleotides: TGTGCCAGCATGGGGACTGAAAATGAAAAACTGTTTTTT. Its translation is CASMGTENEKLFF.

V gene TRBV7-2 combines with J gene TRBJ1-2; maybe TRBD1 (6 bases). CDR1 is SGHTA and CDR2 is FQGNSA in the germline V gene. Trimming cost V 5 bases and J 3 bases, with 13 bases left between them. There are 14 residues in the CDR3. The CDR3 DNA follows: TGTGCCAGCAGCGCGGACAGTCCCTACTATGGCTACACCTTC. Translated, it gives CASSADSPYYGYTF.

This chain links TRBV7-2 with TRBJ1-5; D ambiguous. Germline loops: CDR1 SGHTA, CDR2 FQGNSA. With 1 base removed from V and 7 bases from J, the gap between germline ends came to 8 bases. The CDR3 contains 13 residues. CDR3 sequence: CASSLDVSQPQHF. Written as DNA, the CDR3 is TGTGCCAGCAGCTTAGACGTTAGCCAGCCCCAGCATTTT.

This clone is deemed medium-sized. The chain recombines TRBV4-1 with TRBJ1-4; TRBD1 matches 10 bases. Germline CDR1 is MGHRA and CDR2 is YSYEKL. V was pared by 2 bases and J by 4 bases, with 7 bases of the junction left unmatched. This CDR3 is 17 amino acids long. CDR3 in amino acids: CASSQQSTGGFNEKLFF. CDR3 coding DNA: TGCGCCAGCAGCCAACAATCGACAGGGGGCTTTAATGAAAAACTGTTTTTT.